One and the same sample provided the 12 T cell receptor beta chains below, sequenced in a study of a mutant IDH1 vaccine in newly diagnosed glioma. What these receptors recognize is not known. The time point denotes: week 5, during vaccination. Doses comprised 300 ug of mutant IDH1 20-mer peptide each, plus topical imiquimod. Profiled with immunoSEQ multiplex PCR; TCRdb holds only in-frame clones, not every one. The sample yields about 51,000 clones, around 78% seen once. Specimen: PBMCs, collected from a glioma patient whose treatment included an IDH1 peptide vaccine. These TCRs come from a man between 45 and 60 years old with glioma.

The genes are TRBV7-2 and TRBJ2-7; no clear D gene. In germline, CDR1 is SGHTA, CDR2 FQGNSA. This CDR3 has 13 residues. The V gene lost 5 bases and the J gene lost 1 base, with 9 bases spanning the gap. The CDR3 DNA sequence: TGTGCCAGCAGCCTGGCTGGTTCCTACGAGCAGTACTTC. Protein: CASSLAGSYEQYF.

Worth noting for this clone: The sample has other DNA sequences that encode this CDR3 too. The chain has TRBV2 and TRBJ2-7; 8 positions match TRBD1. Germline lookup yields CDR1 SNHLY and CDR2 FYNNEI. V lost 10 bases, J lost 2 bases, and 7 bases stayed unmatched. CDR3 size: 13 residues. The DNA of the CDR3 is TGTGCCACTAGGGGACAGGCGGCCTACGAGCAGTACTTC. It translates to CATRGQAAYEQYF.

This clone has only one observation. The rearrangement links TRBV5-1 to TRBJ2-7; either TRBD1 or TRBD2 may supply D (5 bases each). The CDR3 extends over 13 amino acids. Per the germline V gene, CDR1 is SGHRS and CDR2 is YFSETQ. V was trimmed by 0 bases and J by 6 bases, leaving 10 bases between them. CDR3 protein: CASSLDLGTEQYF. The CDR3 DNA sequence: TGCGCCAGCAGCTTGGATTTGGGGACCGAGCAGTACTTC.

In the case of this clone: The junction departs from the called germline gene at one end, perhaps through a read error. J is TRBJ1-3 and V is TRBV14, with D unresolved. In germline, CDR1 is SGHDN, CDR2 FVKESK. The CDR3 has 16 amino acids. The CDR3 region is CASSQDPLAGGHTIYF. The CDR3, as DNA: TGTGCCAGCAGCCAAGATCCCTTGGCGGGTGGACACACCATATATTTT.

V and J are TRBV9 and TRBJ1-6, with TRBD1 matching over 9 bases. J was trimmed by 6 bases and V by 2 bases; bases with no gene match: 6. This CDR3 has 16 amino acids. Germline V gene lookup returns CDR1 SGDLS and CDR2 YYNGEE. This CDR3 reads CASSVTGGSGNSPLHF. In DNA form, the CDR3 reads TGTGCCAGCAGCGTGACAGGGGGTTCTGGTAATTCACCCCTCCACTTT.

The chain carries TRBV11-2 and TRBJ2-5; 11 positions match TRBD1. Per the germline V gene, CDR1 is SGHAT and CDR2 is FQNNGV. The CDR3 totals 15 residues. The V segment lost 8 bases and the J segment 5 bases; nucleotides outside the gene matches: 10. The CDR3 region is CASCMDRGLKETQYF. CDR3 DNA sequence: TGTGCCAGCTGCATGGACAGGGGGCTAAAGGAGACCCAGTACTTC.

In its sample, this clone was seen once. The chain has TRBV5-6 and TRBJ2-4; no clear D gene. There are 14 residues in the CDR3. Germline-derived CDR1 and CDR2 are SGHDT and YYEEEE. Trimming cost V 0 bases and J 8 bases, with 12 bases left between them. The CDR3 region has the DNA TGTGCCAGCAGCTTGGCCGTAGGTACGGACATTCAGTACTTC. This codes for CASSLAVGTDIQYF.

This clone was seen a single time. The chain couples TRBV7-2 to TRBJ2-7; TRBD2 is a possible D gene (5 bases). The germline gives CDR1 SGHTA, CDR2 FQGNSA. The V end lost 1 base, the J end lost 4 bases, and 8 bases lay between the germline ends. The CDR3 loop spans 13 amino acids. CDR3 bases: TGTGCCAGCAGCTTAGGAGGGCTTTACGAGCAGTACTTC. This codes for CASSLGGLYEQYF.

The V gene is TRBV5-1, the J gene TRBJ2-3; D is unclear. This CDR3 spans 13 amino acids. V gave up 1 base and J gave up 2 bases, with 5 bases separating them. CDR1 is SGHRS and CDR2 is YFSETQ in the germline V gene. CDR3 in amino acids: CASSLNPTDTQYF. The CDR3 nucleotides read TGCGCCAGCAGCTTGAACCCCACAGATACGCAGTATTTT.

This chain uses TRBV7-2 with TRBJ1-1; D not certain. Trimming removed 4 bases from V and 1 base from J, with 16 bases in between. This CDR3 contains 16 residues. Per the germline V gene, CDR1 is SGHTA and CDR2 is FQGNSA. The CDR3 loop reads CASSSQSAIPNTEAFF. The CDR3 nucleotides are TGTGCCAGCAGCTCCCAGAGCGCGATCCCGAACACTGAAGCTTTCTTT.

DNA of the CDR3: TGCGCCAGCAGCCTCCAGGCGGGGGAACAGCCCCAGCATTTT. Translation: CASSLQAGEQPQHF. The rearrangement links TRBV5-1 to TRBJ1-5; a possible D gene is TRBD1 (5 bases). V gave up 4 bases and J gave up 7 bases, with 15 bases separating them. CDR3 length: 14 residues. Germline CDR1 reads SGHRS; CDR2 reads YFSETQ.

The chain is built from TRBV19 and TRBJ1-1; D gene uncertain. Trimming shortened V by 7 bases and J by 3 bases, and 6 bases separated the two germline ends. The CDR3 totals 11 residues. In germline, CDR1 is LNHDA, CDR2 SQIVND (reference sequence). The CDR3: CASTSYTEAFF. In DNA, the CDR3 is TGTGCCAGTACCTCATACACTGAAGCTTTCTTT.